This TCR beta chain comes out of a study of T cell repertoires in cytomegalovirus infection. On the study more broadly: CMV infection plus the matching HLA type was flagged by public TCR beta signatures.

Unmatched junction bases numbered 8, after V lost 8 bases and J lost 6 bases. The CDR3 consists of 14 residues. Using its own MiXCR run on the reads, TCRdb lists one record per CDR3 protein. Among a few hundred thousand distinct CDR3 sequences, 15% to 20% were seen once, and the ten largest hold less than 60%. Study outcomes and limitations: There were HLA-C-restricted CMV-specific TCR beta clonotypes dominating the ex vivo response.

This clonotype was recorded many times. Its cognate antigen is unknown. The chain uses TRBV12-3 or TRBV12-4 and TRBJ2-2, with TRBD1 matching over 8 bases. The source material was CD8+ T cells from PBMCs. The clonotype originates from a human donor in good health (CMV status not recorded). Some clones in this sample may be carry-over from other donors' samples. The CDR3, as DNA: TGTGCCAGCGGACAGGGTGGAGGGTCCGGGGAGCTGTTTTTT. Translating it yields CASGQGGGSGELFF.